This T cell receptor beta chain came from a study of cytomegalovirus exposure and HLA in healthy donors (dated by TCRdb to 2017 to 2019). General notes on the study: The roughly 670 repertoires of the first cohort and the approximately 130 validation repertoires were produced on the same platform, according to a later analysis. The aim of the study was to test whether cataloging public T cell receptors could identify signatures of past pathogen exposure. Along with the roughly 610-subject first cohort, a separate validation cohort of over a hundred different subjects was used. To predict cytomegalovirus infection status, the study combined high-throughput TCR immunosequencing, statistical association of individual TCRs with disease status, and machine learning.

The library was built by means of the immunoSEQ multiplex PCR assay. The published analysis was carried out like this. To diagnose cytomegalovirus status from the catalog of TCR beta chain sequences, a statistical classification framework was built. TCRdb holds this immuneACCESS table with in-frame rearrangements only. Some clones are missing; in checked studies, unresolved V genes explain under half, and the rest has no known cause. The D gene and trimming were derived from the DNA, and the V and J assignments and clone size from that table. This sample comprises roughly 330,000 clones, roughly 87% of them detected only once. In total, the top ten clones hold approximately 1% of the sample. Separate from the roughly 650-subject first cohort, the validation cohort of 95 to 150 subjects was the group to which the donors belonged. The germline V gene (reference sequence) yields LNHDA for CDR1 and SQIVND for CDR2. V is trimmed back by 6 bases and J by 0 bases, and the junction contains 7 bases that no gene match accounts for. The CDR3 numbers 17 residues from cysteine through phenylalanine. Only CDR3 DNA remains: 51 bases, in frame from the first base.

The research as a whole found: Of the cluster scores, 90% to 95% were above 0 in a later analysis, which found that TCRs clustered in the first cohort also tended to co-occur in the 120 validation repertoires. A later analysis had no HLA typing for the validation cohort, so co-occurrence there was scored across all 110 or so repertoires. While some public TCRs were present in many individuals, most TCR sequences turned up only very rarely across donors. Three of the identified cytomegalovirus-associated TCR beta chains were confirmed in vitro to be specific for cytomegalovirus antigens. In the study, 164 TCR beta chains were listed as associated with cytomegalovirus. The authors suggested that the approach could potentially be generalized to other disease states and immunological phenotypes. The classifier was reported to diagnose cytomegalovirus status with high specificity and sensitivity in both the original cohort and the validation cohort.

A note on this clone: There is no known antigen for this receptor. No qualities accompany the bases; no much larger clone lies one base away.

The rearranged chain carries TRBV19 and TRBJ2-6; 8 nucleotides in the junction match TRBD1. This TCR derives from a woman under 40 in good health and CMV-seropositive. The source material was PBMCs. The CDR3 corresponds to CASSRDRSNSGANVLTF. The DNA is as follows: TGTGCCAGTAGCCGGGACAGGTCTAACTCTGGGGCCAACGTCCTGACTTTC.